One sample yielded the 2 T cell receptor beta chains listed below, sequenced in a study of blood T cell repertoires in COVID-19. Sequencing was performed with immunoSEQ multiplex PCR; in TCRdb, only in-frame clones are kept and a portion is missing. The repertoire holds around 69,000 clones, with approximately 86% as singletons. Sequenced input: peripheral blood. These receptors came from a man over 45 with active COVID-19.

The CDR3 region is CASTLSGIYEQYV. The CDR3 DNA reads as TGTGCCAGCACCCTTAGCGGGATTTACGAGCAGTACGTC. The chain couples TRBV27 to TRBJ2-7; 8 bases agree with TRBD2. Germline V gene data show CDR1 as MNHEY and CDR2 as SMNVEV (reference sequence). V gave up 7 bases and J gave up 4 bases; unmatched junction bases: 6. There are 13 residues in the CDR3.

In DNA form, the CDR3 reads TGTGCCAGCAGTTGGGCGACTAGCGGCTCAGATACGCAGTATTTT. This encodes CASSWATSGSDTQYF. This sequence joins TRBV27 and TRBJ2-3; TRBD2 matches at 9 bases. Germline V gives CDR1 MNHEY, CDR2 SMNVEV (reference sequence). The J segment lost 4 bases and the V segment lost 4 bases, leaving 6 bases of the junction unmatched. This CDR3 is built from 15 residues.